This T cell receptor beta chain appears in the sequencing data of a study of blood T cell repertoires in COVID-19 (dated by TCRdb to the early 2020s). Regarding the complete study: The collaborator samples originated in the United States, Italy and Spain and spanned the acute and convalescent phases of COVID-19. The prospective study material was composed of cDNA or gDNA derived from T cells, B-cell-depleted T cells, or PBMCs. Subjects who had been exposed to COVID-19, were actively infected with it, or had recovered from it provided the deeply sampled blood TCRbeta repertoires that made up the dataset. A freely available public database, intended as a resource for researchers studying the immune response to SARS-CoV-2, is where the repertoires were released. The samples were drawn from the first 160 participants of the ongoing ImmuneRACE study and from 1,200 or so subjects provided by 6 global collaborators. Sample metadata almost always included a de-identified subject ID, COVID-19 status, age in years and sex. Where HLA class I and class II types were available, the types were taken from metadata supplied by the sample provider, not from assay-based typing.

Regarding this clone: There is no known antigen for this receptor. Per-base qualities were not stored, and no clone one base away is much larger.

TCRbeta CDR3 regions were amplified from genomic DNA by means of the immunoSEQ Assay, a bias-controlled multiplex PCR. As for the authors' bioinformatics: The number of nucleated cells in each sample was estimated by amplification of reference gene primers within the assay. To quantify the absolute abundance of each unique TCRbeta CDR3 rearrangement, sequence reads were collapsed and filtered. For each sample, productive Simpson clonality was calculated as the square root of Simpson's diversity index across productive rearrangements. TCRdb re-hosts the immuneACCESS table, in-frame sequences only. Its copies lack some clones; in the studies checked, an unresolved V gene accounts for under half of them, and the cause for the rest is not known. The D gene and trimming were derived from the DNA, and the V and J assignments and clone size from that table. This sample has about 150,000 clones in its table, and roughly 93% of those were observed once. The ten largest clonotypes hold around 5% of the sample.

At one collaborating source in Seattle, patients were enrolled during active infection and were followed longitudinally through the course of disease. Collaborating institutions collected whole blood in K2EDTA tubes following their own protocols. For TCRbeta analysis, collaborators shipped samples in one of three forms: frozen whole blood, isolated PBMCs, or DNA extracted from either of those sample types. Overall results and qualifications from the work: The quantity of clinical and demographic metadata differed by source and by participant and was supplied without curation.

Trimming at the junction amounts to 5 bases on V and 3 bases on J, and the germline ends lie 10 bases apart. CDR1 and CDR2 are read off the germline V gene as WSHSY and SAAADI. The CDR3, cysteine through phenylalanine, is 13 amino acids long. Only the CDR3 DNA stays, 39 bases, in frame from base 1. The sequence came from a man between 18 and 29 years old with COVID-19, enrolled during active disease. Sequenced: peripheral blood. This sequence uses TRBV10-2 and TRBJ2-5; a tentative D call is TRBD2 (5 bases match). The DNA sequence follows: TGCGCCAGCAGTTCGAGCGGAAAAGAGACCCAGTACTTC. This gives the protein CASSSSGKETQYF.